These T cell receptor beta chains were read from a single sample in a study of blood T cells in healthy people across ages. TCRdb recomputed calls from the 5' RACE reads with MiXCR, one row per CDR3 protein. The sample lists some 900,000 distinct CDR3 sequences; 40% to 60% were seen once. Sequencing used blood. The receptor source for this set is a man aged 30 to 39 in good health. CDR3s include the opening cysteine and the closing phenylalanine or tryptophan. The order of the fields is CDR3 protein, CDR3 DNA, J gene, clone size, D gene, V gene. A D gene is named only where the DNA matches it firmly. Clone size is not always given. Where it is, it says once, few, many or a class for expanded clones.

CDR3 protein: CASGQGQETQYF; CDR3 DNA: TGTGCCAGCGGACAGGGCCAAGAGACCCAGTACTTC; J gene: TRBJ2-5; clone size: few; D gene: TRBD1; V gene: TRBV6-6
CDR3 protein: CASNPGDSYEQYF; CDR3 DNA: TGTGCCAGCAACCCGGGAGACTCCTACGAGCAGTACTTC; J gene: TRBJ2-7; clone size: many; D gene: -; V gene: TRBV5-4
CDR3 protein: CASSLEDRVTYEQYF; CDR3 DNA: TGTGCCAGCAGTTTGGAGGACAGGGTCACCTACGAGCAGTACTTC; J gene: TRBJ2-7; clone size: -; D gene: TRBD1; V gene: TRBV5-5
CDR3 protein: CASSDPGTESTDTQYF; CDR3 DNA: TGTGCCAGCAGTGATCCCGGGACAGAGTCCACAGATACGCAGTATTTT; J gene: TRBJ2-3; clone size: few; D gene: TRBD1; V gene: TRBV25-1
CDR3 protein: CANSLGLPPTDTQYF; CDR3 DNA: TGTGCCAACAGTTTGGGGTTACCCCCCACAGATACGCAGTATTTT; J gene: TRBJ2-3; clone size: -; D gene: -; V gene: TRBV27
CDR3 protein: CASSLYQRTGELFF; CDR3 DNA: TGTGCCAGCAGCTTATATCAGCGCACCGGGGAGCTGTTTTTT; J gene: TRBJ2-2; clone size: -; D gene: -; V gene: TRBV13
CDR3 protein: CATADKDTQYF; CDR3 DNA: TGTGCCACCGCGGACAAAGATACGCAGTATTTT; J gene: TRBJ2-3; clone size: few; D gene: -; V gene: TRBV10-3
CDR3 protein: CASSPEDSAVYEQYF; CDR3 DNA: TGTGCCAGCTCACCCGAAGACAGTGCGGTCTACGAGCAGTACTTC; J gene: TRBJ2-7; clone size: -; D gene: -; V gene: TRBV18
CDR3 protein: CASSVRRNTEAFF; CDR3 DNA: TGTGCCAGCAGTGTAAGGAGGAACACTGAAGCTTTCTTT; J gene: TRBJ1-1; clone size: -; D gene: -; V gene: TRBV2
CDR3 protein: CASTLRQATYEQYF; CDR3 DNA: TGTGCCAGCACCCTTCGACAGGCTACCTACGAGCAGTACTTC; J gene: TRBJ2-7; clone size: few; D gene: -; V gene: TRBV13
CDR3 protein: CASSFRDRVREQYF; CDR3 DNA: TGTGCCAGCAGTTTCCGGGACAGGGTACGCGAGCAGTACTTC; J gene: TRBJ2-7; clone size: -; D gene: TRBD1; V gene: TRBV27
CDR3 protein: CASSDGRGLRGGIQYF; CDR3 DNA: TGTGCCAGCAGTGATGGGAGGGGACTCCGAGGGGGCATTCAGTACTTC; J gene: TRBJ2-4; clone size: -; D gene: -; V gene: TRBV6-1
CDR3 protein: CASRTSGVWLETQYF; CDR3 DNA: TGCGCCAGCAGGACTAGCGGAGTATGGTTGGAGACCCAGTACTTC; J gene: TRBJ2-5; clone size: -; D gene: TRBD2; V gene: TRBV5-1
CDR3 protein: CSASGDTTTGELFF; CDR3 DNA: TGCAGTGCTAGCGGGGACACTACCACCGGGGAGCTGTTTTTT; J gene: TRBJ2-2; clone size: -; D gene: -; V gene: TRBV20-1
CDR3 protein: CASSNVAGLRNEQFF; CDR3 DNA: TGTGCCAGCAGCAATGTCGCAGGGTTAAGGAATGAGCAGTTCTTC; J gene: TRBJ2-1; clone size: -; D gene: -; V gene: TRBV4-2
CDR3 protein: CSAKPGLNEQYF; CDR3 DNA: TGCAGTGCAAAGCCAGGGCTAAACGAGCAGTACTTC; J gene: TRBJ2-7; clone size: -; D gene: -; V gene: TRBV20-1
CDR3 protein: CASSLAGRETDTQYF; CDR3 DNA: TGTGCCAGCAGCTTAGCGGGCAGGGAGACAGATACGCAGTATTTT; J gene: TRBJ2-3; clone size: -; D gene: -; V gene: TRBV7-8
CDR3 protein: CASSSVAQPRETQYF; CDR3 DNA: TGTGCCAGCAGCTCAGTCGCCCAGCCCCGGGAGACCCAGTACTTC; J gene: TRBJ2-5; clone size: few; D gene: -; V gene: TRBV5-6
CDR3 protein: CASTLRGTGGLYEQYF; CDR3 DNA: TGTGCCAGCACCCTTAGGGGGACAGGGGGCCTCTACGAGCAGTACTTC; J gene: TRBJ2-7; clone size: few; D gene: TRBD1; V gene: TRBV27
CDR3 protein: CAGRQGNEQYF; CDR3 DNA: TGTGCCGGAAGACAGGGTAATGAGCAGTACTTC; J gene: TRBJ2-7; clone size: -; D gene: TRBD1; V gene: TRBV6-1
CDR3 protein: CSAATRDRVDHYGYTF; CDR3 DNA: TGCAGTGCTGCCACACGGGACAGGGTGGATCACTATGGCTACACCTTC; J gene: TRBJ1-2; clone size: -; D gene: TRBD1; V gene: TRBV20-1
CDR3 protein: CASKLSGDKYYNEQFF; CDR3 DNA: TGTGCCAGCAAATTAAGCGGGGATAAATACTACAATGAGCAGTTCTTC; J gene: TRBJ2-1; clone size: -; D gene: TRBD2; V gene: TRBV6-5
CDR3 protein: CASSYRTPDSYNEQFF; CDR3 DNA: TGTGCCAGCTCGTATCGGACTCCCGATTCCTACAATGAGCAGTTCTTC; J gene: TRBJ2-1; clone size: few; D gene: -; V gene: TRBV18
CDR3 protein: CASSPAGQQTEQFF; CDR3 DNA: TGTGCCAGCAGCCCCGCCGGACAGCAAACCGAGCAGTTCTTC; J gene: TRBJ2-1; clone size: many; D gene: -; V gene: TRBV6-5
CDR3 protein: CASSPGSGGQETQYF; CDR3 DNA: TGTGCCAGCAGTCCGGGGAGCGGGGGCCAAGAGACCCAGTACTTC; J gene: TRBJ2-5; clone size: -; D gene: TRBD2; V gene: TRBV6-4
CDR3 protein: CSVSGILSTDTQYF; CDR3 DNA: TGCAGTGTGTCGGGAATCCTTAGCACAGATACGCAGTATTTT; J gene: TRBJ2-3; clone size: -; D gene: -; V gene: TRBV20-1
CDR3 protein: CAGRKGAYEQYF; CDR3 DNA: TGTGCCGGCAGGAAGGGGGCCTACGAGCAGTACTTC; J gene: TRBJ2-7; clone size: -; D gene: -; V gene: TRBV2
CDR3 protein: CASSYSAGKSSYNEQFF; CDR3 DNA: TGTGCCAGCAGTTACTCTGCAGGGAAGAGCTCCTACAATGAGCAGTTCTTC; J gene: TRBJ2-1; clone size: many; D gene: -; V gene: TRBV6-5
CDR3 protein: CSVEPFRDRVYQPQHF; CDR3 DNA: TGCAGCGTGGAGCCCTTCCGGGACAGGGTCTATCAGCCCCAGCATTTT; J gene: TRBJ1-5; clone size: -; D gene: TRBD1; V gene: TRBV29-1
CDR3 protein: CASSLAGASFNQPQHF; CDR3 DNA: TGTGCCAGCAGCTTAGCAGGGGCGTCTTTTAATCAGCCCCAGCATTTT; J gene: TRBJ1-5; clone size: -; D gene: -; V gene: TRBV5-7
CDR3 protein: CAISASDKGPEKLFF; CDR3 DNA: TGTGCCATCAGTGCCTCCGACAAAGGCCCTGAAAAACTGTTTTTT; J gene: TRBJ1-4; clone size: few; D gene: -; V gene: TRBV10-3
CDR3 protein: CASSYRGRFYEQYF; CDR3 DNA: TGTGCCAGCAGTTACAGGGGGAGATTCTACGAGCAGTACTTC; J gene: TRBJ2-7; clone size: -; D gene: TRBD1; V gene: TRBV27
CDR3 protein: CASSLSERGGLRSGANVLTF; CDR3 DNA: TGTGCCAGCAGTTTGTCGGAGCGGGGGGGCCTAAGGTCTGGGGCCAACGTCCTGACTTTC; J gene: TRBJ2-6; clone size: -; D gene: TRBD2; V gene: TRBV28
CDR3 protein: CASSSITGNTGELFF; CDR3 DNA: TGTGCCAGCAGTTCAATAACAGGGAACACCGGGGAGCTGTTTTTT; J gene: TRBJ2-2; clone size: once; D gene: -; V gene: TRBV12-3/TRBV12-4
CDR3 protein: CASRRDGPTGTDTQYF; CDR3 DNA: TGTGCCAGCAGGCGGGACGGCCCCACTGGCACAGATACGCAGTATTTT; J gene: TRBJ2-3; clone size: few; D gene: -; V gene: TRBV3-1
CDR3 protein: CAFHPGVNANYGYTF; CDR3 DNA: TGTGCCTTCCACCCGGGGGTAAATGCTAACTATGGCTACACCTTC; J gene: TRBJ1-2; clone size: -; D gene: -; V gene: TRBV21-1
CDR3 protein: CASSLDPSSYNEQYF; CDR3 DNA: TGTGCCAGCAGCCTCGACCCGAGCTCCTACAATGAGCAGTACTTC; J gene: TRBJ2-7; clone size: -; D gene: -; V gene: TRBV9
CDR3 protein: CAINQDYKDTQYF; CDR3 DNA: TGTGCCATCAATCAGGATTATAAAGATACGCAGTATTTT; J gene: TRBJ2-3; clone size: -; D gene: -; V gene: TRBV10-3
CDR3 protein: CASSILGTGAYNEQFF; CDR3 DNA: TGTGCCAGCAGTATCCTAGGGACAGGGGCCTACAATGAGCAGTTCTTC; J gene: TRBJ2-1; clone size: few; D gene: TRBD1; V gene: TRBV28
CDR3 protein: CASSKQGALGYTF; CDR3 DNA: TGTGCCAGCAGTAAACAGGGGGCGTTAGGCTACACCTTC; J gene: TRBJ1-2; clone size: -; D gene: TRBD1; V gene: TRBV12-3/TRBV12-4
CDR3 protein: CSARARWDSPLHF; CDR3 DNA: TGCAGTGCCCGGGCCCGGTGGGATTCACCCCTCCACTTT; J gene: TRBJ1-6; clone size: many; D gene: -; V gene: TRBV20-1
CDR3 protein: CASSFIEQASQYF; CDR3 DNA: TGTGCCAGCAGCTTCATCGAACAGGCGTCGCAGTACTTC; J gene: TRBJ2-7; clone size: -; D gene: -; V gene: TRBV7-2
CDR3 protein: CASSPKGAGGLLSTDTQYF; CDR3 DNA: TGTGCCAGCAGCCCCAAGGGAGCGGGAGGACTACTTAGCACAGATACGCAGTATTTT; J gene: TRBJ2-3; clone size: -; D gene: TRBD2; V gene: TRBV7-3
CDR3 protein: CAISETRTTMIYGYTF; CDR3 DNA: TGTGCCATCAGTGAAACACGGACAACTATGATATATGGCTACACCTTC; J gene: TRBJ1-2; clone size: -; D gene: -; V gene: TRBV10-3
CDR3 protein: CSVELAGAKGGELFF; CDR3 DNA: TGCAGCGTTGAACTAGCGGGGGCTAAGGGCGGGGAGCTGTTTTTT; J gene: TRBJ2-2; clone size: -; D gene: TRBD2; V gene: TRBV29-1